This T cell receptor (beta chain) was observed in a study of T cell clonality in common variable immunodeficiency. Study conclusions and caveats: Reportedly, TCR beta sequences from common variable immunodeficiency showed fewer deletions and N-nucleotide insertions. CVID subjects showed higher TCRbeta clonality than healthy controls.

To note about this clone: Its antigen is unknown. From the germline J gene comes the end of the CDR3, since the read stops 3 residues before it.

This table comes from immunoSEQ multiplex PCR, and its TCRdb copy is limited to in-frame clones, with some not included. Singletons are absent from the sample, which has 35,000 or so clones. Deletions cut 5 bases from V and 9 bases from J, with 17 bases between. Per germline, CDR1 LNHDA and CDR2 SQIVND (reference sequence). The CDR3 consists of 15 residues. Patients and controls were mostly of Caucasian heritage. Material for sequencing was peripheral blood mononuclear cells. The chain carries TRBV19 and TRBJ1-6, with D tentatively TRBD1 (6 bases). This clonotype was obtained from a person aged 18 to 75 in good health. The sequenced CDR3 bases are TGTGCCAGTAGTTCCAAGGGGGATTTTGGTTCACCC. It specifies CASSSKGDFGSP. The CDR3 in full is CASSSKGDFGSPLHF.